These T cell receptor beta chains were read from a single sample in a study of metastatic and nonmetastatic thyroid tumors. TCRdb used MiXCR to call clones anew from the PCR reads. This sample has around 23,000 clones, with less than 15% found just once. Sequenced material: tumor tissue. These receptors were collected from a female donor with papillary thyroid cancer or a benign thyroid nodule (not recorded which). Some clones in this sample may be carry-over from other donors' samples. The CDR3 runs from the conserved cysteine through the conserved F or W.

V gene	J gene	CDR3 protein
TRBV7-9	TRBJ1-5	CASSSARNKPQHF
TRBV6-1	TRBJ1-3	CAAGLSGNTIYF
TRBV20-1	TRBJ2-1	CSARPGRDVGYNEQFF
TRBV10-3	TRBJ2-5	CAISDLASGGRETQYF
TRBV20-1	TRBJ2-1	CSARDLVGSQGARNEQFF
TRBV29-1	TRBJ2-7	CSVYHSSAWEQYF
TRBV7-3	TRBJ2-1	CASSFIGNVQFF
TRBV12-3/TRBV12-4	TRBJ2-1	CASSHRTGYNEQFF
TRBV18	TRBJ2-3	CASSPPSGGRRTDTQYF
TRBV29-1	TRBJ1-1	CSVDRGTRREAFF
TRBV27	TRBJ1-2	CASSPQSGRGNYGYTF